These T cell receptor beta chains were read from a single sample in a study of cytomegalovirus exposure and HLA in healthy donors. TCRdb keeps only in-frame clones here, not all; method: immunoSEQ multiplex PCR. The table shows about 200,000 clones, with roughly 85% occurring only once. Sample: PBMCs. The receptors were gathered from a young man in good health and CMV-seronegative. The CDR3 runs from the conserved cysteine through the conserved F or W. D genes are given only for firm matches. A row's size may be missing; if present it is once, few, many or a size class.

clone_size | d_call | j_call | v_call | cdr3_aa | cdr3_nt
once | TRBD1 | TRBJ1-1 | TRBV18 | CASSPISGTGGTEAFF | TGTGCCAGCTCACCAATCTCCGGGACAGGGGGCACTGAAGCTTTCTTT
- | - | TRBJ2-7 | TRBV19 | CASSQTPSYEQYF | TGTGCCAGTAGTCAGACTCCTTCCTACGAGCAGTACTTC
- | - | TRBJ1-2 | TRBV2 | CASRDSTDNYGYTF | TGTGCCAGTCGGGATAGTACCGACAACTATGGCTACACCTTC
once | TRBD1 | TRBJ2-5 | TRBV5-1 | CASSLVTGQETQYF | TGCGCCAGCAGCTTGGTGACAGGGCAGGAGACCCAGTACTTC
few | TRBD1 | TRBJ1-1 | TRBV6-1 | CASSEAAWDRWGMNTEAFF | TGTGCCAGCAGTGAAGCGGCCTGGGACAGGTGGGGGATGAACACTGAAGCTTTCTTT
once | TRBD1 | TRBJ1-1 | TRBV6-6 | CASSYFRGQDTEAFF | TGTGCCAGCAGTTACTTTAGGGGGCAGGACACTGAAGCTTTCTTT
- | - | TRBJ2-3 | TRBV7-9 | CSSSLGATKGGEDTQYF | TGTTCCAGCAGCCTCGGGGCCACCAAGGGGGGGGAAGATACGCAGTATTTT
- | TRBD2 | TRBJ2-3 | TRBV6-1 | CASSERPGLALSTDTQYF | TGTGCCAGCAGTGAAAGGCCCGGACTAGCGCTAAGCACAGATACGCAGTATTTT
- | TRBD2 | TRBJ2-4 | TRBV27 | CASSLSGTSGGGYIQYF | TGTGCCAGCAGTTTATCTGGGACTAGCGGGGGTGGGTACATTCAGTACTTC
- | TRBD2 | TRBJ2-5 | TRBV4-1 | CASSQLAGADSGETQYF | TGCGCTAGCAGCCAACTAGCGGGGGCGGACAGCGGAGAGACCCAGTACTTC
- | - | TRBJ1-2 | TRBV4-2 | CASSQGPQGYTF | TGTGCCAGCAGCCAGGGCCCTCAGGGCTACACCTTC
- | TRBD1 | TRBJ2-7 | TRBV9 | CASSVGGTGVGPYEQYF | TGTGCCAGCAGCGTAGGGGGGACAGGGGTCGGGCCCTACGAGCAGTACTTC
- | - | TRBJ2-7 | TRBV15 | CATSREAVGISYEQYF | TGTGCCACCAGCAGAGAGGCGGTGGGTATCTCCTACGAGCAGTACTTC
- | - | TRBJ2-1 | TRBV6-6 | CASSYVQYNEQFF | TGTGCCAGCAGTTATGTCCAGTACAATGAGCAGTTCTTC
once | TRBD1 | TRBJ2-3 | TRBV9 | CASSPRTGYTDTQYF | TGTGCCAGCAGCCCCCGGACAGGGTACACAGATACGCAGTATTTT
- | - | TRBJ1-2 | TRBV6-1 | CASSEADYGYTF | TGTGCCAGCAGTGAGGCGGACTATGGCTACACCTTC
- | - | TRBJ2-5 | TRBV5-1 | CASSLERQLQETQYF | TGCGCCAGCAGCTTGGAGAGACAGCTCCAAGAGACCCAGTACTTC
- | TRBD1 | TRBJ1-5 | TRBV6-5 | CASRAGQANQPQHF | TGTGCCAGCAGAGCAGGACAGGCCAATCAGCCCCAGCATTTT
- | TRBD1 | TRBJ2-7 | TRBV19 | CASSQAGTGSYEQYF | TGTGCCAGTAGCCAAGCCGGGACAGGGTCCTACGAGCAGTACTTC
- | - | TRBJ2-7 | TRBV2 | CASSDGLVSYEQYF | TGTGCCAGCAGTGATGGGCTGGTATCCTACGAGCAGTACTTC
- | - | TRBJ2-3 | TRBV7-8 | CASSLAIRTDTQYF | TGTGCCAGCAGCTTAGCTATCCGCACAGATACGCAGTATTTT
- | TRBD2 | TRBJ2-3 | TRBV27 | CASSLDPLAAYTDTQYF | TGTGCCAGCAGCCTCGACCCCCTAGCGGCCTACACAGATACGCAGTATTTT
- | - | TRBJ2-5 | TRBV29-1 | CSVASGVETQYF | TGCAGCGTTGCGTCGGGAGTGGAGACCCAGTACTTC
once | TRBD1 | TRBJ1-2 | TRBV7-9 | CASSLQTGSYAYGYTF | TGTGCCAGCAGCTTGCAGACAGGGTCCTACGCCTATGGCTACACCTTC
- | TRBD1 | TRBJ1-2 | TRBV11-3 | CASSSQFPGTDQRDGYTF | TGTGCCAGCAGCTCTCAGTTCCCAGGGACAGACCAACGTGATGGCTACACCTTC
- | - | TRBJ1-2 | TRBV7-2 | CASSSSGVMEGYTF | TGTGCCAGCAGCTCTTCAGGGGTTATGGAGGGCTACACCTTC
few | - | TRBJ1-3 | TRBV7-2 | CASSSERNTIYF | TGTGCCAGCAGCTCCGAGAGAAACACCATATATTTT
- | TRBD1 | TRBJ2-7 | TRBV6-5 | CASSNADRGGYEQYF | TGTGCCAGCAGTAACGCGGACAGGGGGGGTTACGAGCAGTACTTC
- | TRBD2 | TRBJ2-3 | TRBV18 | CASSPPGLRNTDTQYF | TGTGCCAGCTCACCACCGGGACTACGAAATACAGATACGCAGTATTTT
- | - | TRBJ2-6 | TRBV5-1 | CASSLDGGGRTSGANVLTF | TGCGCCAGCAGCTTGGATGGGGGGGGGCGGACCTCTGGGGCCAACGTCCTGACTTTC
- | TRBD2 | TRBJ2-5 | TRBV7-3 | CASSLRGTSGGRETQYF | TGTGCCAGCAGCTTAAGGGGGACTAGCGGGGGGCGTGAGACCCAGTACTTC
- | - | TRBJ1-1 | TRBV29-1 | CSVERPGVNTEAFF | TGCAGCGTTGAACGGCCGGGGGTAAACACTGAAGCTTTCTTT
- | - | TRBJ2-1 | TRBV29-1 | CSVRQLTHGQFF | TGCAGCGTTAGACAGTTGACTCATGGGCAGTTCTTC
- | - | TRBJ1-1 | TRBV7-2 | CASSPQGCEAFF | TGTGCCAGCAGCCCACAGGGATGTGAAGCTTTCTTT
- | TRBD2 | TRBJ2-4 | TRBV5-1 | CASSQGLAGAKNIQYF | TGCGCCAGCAGCCAAGGACTAGCGGGAGCCAAAAACATTCAGTACTTC